The 19 T cell receptor beta chains listed next were all sequenced from one sample in a study of blood T cell repertoires in COVID-19. Sequencing used immunoSEQ multiplex PCR; TCRdb keeps in-frame clones, though not all of them. In the table there are 25,000 to 30,000 clones, over 75% of which are singletons. Sequenced material: peripheral blood. The receptors come from a human donor in a cohort sampled during active COVID-19.

The V and J genes are TRBV12-3 or TRBV12-4 and TRBJ2-7, with D unclear. This CDR3 spans 12 amino acids. V lost 7 bases to trimming and J lost 0 bases, with 7 bases between them. CDR3 sequence (DNA): TGTGCCAGCACCCCTAACTCCTACGAGCAGTACTTC. Protein sequence: CASTPNSYEQYF.

Here the CDR3 DNA reads TGTGCCAGCAGTGATCTACAGGGAAGTGGGGAGACCCAGTACTTC. It translates to CASSDLQGSGETQYF. The rearrangement links TRBV6-1 to TRBJ2-5, with D perhaps matching TRBD1 (6 bases). Germline CDR1 reads MNHNS; CDR2 reads SASEGT. V lost 3 bases, J lost 5 bases, and 16 bases lay in between. CDR3 length: 15 amino acids.

The V and J genes are TRBV6-4 and TRBJ2-2; 8 nucleotides agree with TRBD1. The germline gives CDR1 MRHNA, CDR2 SNTAGT. CDR3 length: 16 residues. The J segment lost 3 bases and the V segment lost 7 bases, leaving 10 bases of the junction unmatched. In DNA, the CDR3 is TGTGCCAGCATTAAAGTCGGGACAGGATACACCGGGGAGCTGTTTTTT. This codes for CASIKVGTGYTGELFF.

The chain employs TRBV2 and TRBJ2-1; a weak D match, TRBD1 (6 bases). The CDR3 covers 18 residues. Trimming left V 0 bases short and J 12 bases short, with 27 bases between. The V gene's germline CDR1 is SNHLY and CDR2 FYNNEI. In DNA, the CDR3 is TGTGCCAGCAGTGAAGCCTCTCTGTTTAGCTCAGTCAGGGGTGGGCAGTTCTTC. It is translated as CASSEASLFSSVRGGQFF. Full variable domain (remainder filled in from reference TRBV2 and TRBJ2-1): EPEVTQTPSHQVTQMGQEVILRCVPISNHLYFYWYRQILGQKVEFLVSFYNNEISEKSEIFDDQFSVERPDGSNFTLKIRSTKLEDSAMYFCASSEASLFSSVRGGQFFGPGTRLTVL.

The chain is built from TRBV27 and TRBJ2-2; the D gene is possibly TRBD1 (6 bases). Germline CDR1 MNHEY, CDR2 SMNVEV (reference sequence). The CDR3 spans 16 residues. Deletions cut 3 bases from V and 0 bases from J, with 11 bases between. The DNA for the CDR3 is TGTGCCAGCAGTTTGTGGGCAGGGGCGAACACCGGGGAGCTGTTTTTT. This codes for CASSLWAGANTGELFF.

The chain has TRBV9 and TRBJ1-2; 7 bases are shared with TRBD1. Losses at the gene ends were 4 bases for V and 4 bases for J; bases not matched to a gene: 13. CDR1 is SGDLS and CDR2 is YYNGEE in the germline V gene. CDR3 length equals 16 residues. CDR3 DNA: TGTGCCAGCAGCCTAGATGATACAGGGGCGGCCTATGGCTACACCTTC. This encodes CASSLDDTGAAYGYTF.

The chain employs TRBV9 and TRBJ1-1, with 11 positions matching TRBD1. The CDR3 length is 16 residues. V dropped 4 bases and J dropped 5; count of bases not matched to a gene: 10. Germline V lookup: CDR1 SGDLS, CDR2 YYNGEE. CDR3 protein: CASSRTGGEATTEAFF. In nucleotides, the CDR3 is TGTGCCAGCAGCCGGACAGGGGGCGAGGCAACTACTGAAGCTTTCTTT.

The chain recombines TRBV7-9 with TRBJ1-1; a possible D gene is TRBD1 (5 bases). Trimming cost V 0 bases and J 5 bases, with 10 bases left between them. Germline V lookup: CDR1 SEHNR, CDR2 FQNEAQ (reference sequence). This CDR3 contains 14 residues. Here the CDR3 DNA reads TGTGCCAGCAGCTTAGCGGGGGGAGGAACTGAAGCTTTCTTT. Translation: CASSLAGGGTEAFF.

The genes are TRBV12-2 and TRBJ2-1; TRBD2 reflects the table's D call only, with no check against the DNA. TRBV12-2 is recorded as a pseudogene. The CDR3 covers 16 residues. In DNA form, the CDR3 reads TGTGCAAGACAGCCGCCCCCACCGCGAGAGGGCAATGAGCAGTTCTTC. Translated: CARQPPPPREGNEQFF.

This chain connects TRBV4-1 to TRBJ2-1; 8 bases align to TRBD1. The CDR3 runs to 18 residues. V trimming: 3 bases; J trimming: 1 base; junction bases outside the gene matches: 11. Germline V gives CDR1 MGHRA, CDR2 YSYEKL. The DNA of the CDR3 is TGCGCCAGCAGCCAGGGTTTTGGACAGGGCGTGTCCTACAATGAGCAGTTCTTC. Residues: CASSQGFGQGVSYNEQFF.

This clone has a single count. The chain couples TRBV5-4 to TRBJ1-1, with D possibly TRBD1 on 5 matching bases. The ends were cut back, 2 bases at V and 7 bases at J, with 6 bases in the middle. CDR1 SGHNT and CDR2 YYREEE come from the germline V gene (reference sequence). The CDR3 runs 11 residues. The CDR3 sequence: CASSFQGEAFF. CDR3 DNA sequence: TGTGCCAGCAGCTTCCAGGGTGAAGCTTTCTTT.

The V call is TRBV5-4, the J call TRBJ2-5; 10 bases fit TRBD2. Germline V gene lookup returns CDR1 SGHNT and CDR2 YYREEE (reference sequence). The CDR3 is 18 amino acids. V shed 2 bases and J 5 bases; nucleotides not matched to a gene: 15. CDR3: CASSLDFLERGGRETQYF. DNA of the CDR3: TGTGCCAGCAGCTTAGACTTTCTTGAGCGGGGGGGCCGGGAGACCCAGTACTTC. The variable domain in full, with the rest retrieved from reference TRBV5-4 and TRBJ2-5, is ETGVTQSPTHLIKTRGQQVTLRCSSQSGHNTVSWYQQALGQGPQFIFQYYREEENGRGNFPPRFSGLQFPNYSSELNVNALELDDSALYLCASSLDFLERGGRETQYFGPGTRLLVL.

This chain connects TRBV5-1 to TRBJ2-7; the match to TRBD1 covers 11 bases. V dropped 3 bases and J dropped 0; count of bases not matched to a gene: 8. Germline V gives CDR1 SGHRS, CDR2 YFSETQ. The CDR3 is made up of 17 amino acids. CDR3 in amino acids: CASSSGQGARSSYEQYF. The DNA of the CDR3 is TGCGCCAGCAGCTCCGGACAGGGGGCAAGGAGCTCCTACGAGCAGTACTTC. Based on the CDR3 plus reference TRBV5-1 and TRBJ2-7, the full variable domain is KAGVTQTPRYLIKTRGQQVTLSCSPISGHRSVSWYQQTPGQGLQFLFEYFSETQRNKGNFPGRFSGRQFSNSRSEMNVSTLELGDSALYLCASSSGQGARSSYEQYFGPGTRLTVT.

V is TRBV19 and J is TRBJ2-3, with 7 bases lining up with TRBD2. The V gene end was trimmed by 5 bases and the J gene end by 4 bases; junction bases not matched to a gene: 6. This CDR3 comprises 14 residues. Germline CDR1 and CDR2: LNHDA and SQIVND (reference sequence). The CDR3 nucleotides read TGTGCCAGTAGTCCCACTAGCGACTCAGATACGCAGTATTTT. Translating it yields CASSPTSDSDTQYF.

This CDR3 is CASSLTGGPHNEQFF. The CDR3 nucleotides read TGTGCCAGCAGCTTAACAGGGGGCCCCCACAATGAGCAGTTCTTC. V gene TRBV7-3 combines with J gene TRBJ2-1, with 7 bases matching TRBD1. The V and J ends lost 0 bases and 5 bases, in that order; junction bases with no gene match: 4. The CDR3 runs to 15 residues. In germline, CDR1 is SGHTA, CDR2 FQGTGA.

This clone was detected once. This chain uses TRBV15 with TRBJ2-2; 7 positions match TRBD1. Germline-derived CDR1 and CDR2 are LNHNV and YYDKDF (reference sequence). V shed 3 bases and J 0 bases; nucleotides not matched to a gene: 4. The CDR3 runs to 16 residues. For the CDR3, the DNA is TGTGCCACCAGCAGGGGGGACAGCGCGAACACCGGGGAGCTGTTTTTT. It encodes CATSRGDSANTGELFF.

This clone has only one observation. The chain employs TRBV7-8 and TRBJ2-3; D gene ambiguous. The V end lost 5 bases, the J end lost 0 bases, and 9 bases lay between the germline ends. Germline lookup yields CDR1 SGHVS and CDR2 FQNEAQ. This CDR3 is built from 14 residues. CDR3 in amino acids: CASSPQTSTDTQYF. The CDR3 bases are TGTGCCAGCAGCCCACAGACAAGCACAGATACGCAGTATTTT. Complete variable domain (other parts from reference TRBV7-8 and TRBJ2-3): GAGVSQSPRYKVAKRGQDVALRCDPISGHVSLFWYQQALGQGPEFLTYFQNEAQLDKSGLPSDRFFAERPEGSVSTLKIQRTQQEDSAVYLCASSPQTSTDTQYFGPGTRLTVL.

The V call is TRBV4-1, the J call TRBJ1-4, with D hard to call. V lost 1 base and J lost 0, with 9 bases in between. CDR3 length equals 16 residues. Germline CDR1 reads MGHRA; CDR2 reads YSYEKL. Here the CDR3 reads CASSQVGVPTNEKLFF. CDR3 bases: TGCGCCAGCAGCCAAGTCGGGGTTCCAACTAATGAAAAACTGTTTTTT.

This clone was observed once. The chain joins TRBV28 to TRBJ1-2; D is perhaps TRBD1 (5 bases). The CDR3 totals 16 residues. CDR1 and CDR2 (germline): MDHEN, SYDVKM. Trimming shortened V by 5 bases and J by 4 bases, and 20 bases separated the two germline ends. The CDR3 protein is CASSLRRGVPLYGYTF. CDR3 DNA sequence: TGTGCCAGCAGTCTCCGACGGGGGGTTCCTCTCTATGGCTACACCTTC.